The 10 T cell receptor beta chains in this list originate from one sample, sequenced in a study of T cells in Graves' hyperthyroidism and ophthalmopathy. Amplification of TCR beta CDR3 regions used RNA as the template. With the HTBI primer set, the TCR CDR3 went through a first round of RT-PCR. TCRdb processed the multiplex PCR reads anew with MiXCR; each CDR3 protein has one entry. Of more than 500,000 distinct CDR3 sequences listed, roughly 16% were seen once; the top ten hold around 4%. The material sequenced was blood. The receptor source for this set is a woman in her thirties with Graves' hyperthyroidism.

This clonotype came up many times. J is TRBJ1-5 and V is TRBV25-1, with 7 bases matching TRBD1. This CDR3 spans 15 amino acids. CDR1 is MGHDK and CDR2 is SYGVNS in the germline V gene. With V trimmed by 4 bases and J by 2 bases, 5 bases remained unmatched. The CDR3 region has the DNA TGTGCCAGCAGTGGCAGGGGGGGAGGCAATCAGCCCCAGCATTTT. Protein sequence: CASSGRGGGNQPQHF.

This clonotype showed up just a few times. The rearrangement uses TRBV5-4 and TRBJ2-5; 7 bases line up with TRBD2. The CDR3 length is 15 residues. V shed 1 base, J shed 4 bases, and the junction held 7 bases outside the gene matches. Germline V gives CDR1 SGHNT, CDR2 YYREEE (reference sequence). CDR3 protein: CASSLSWGGGETQYF. DNA of the CDR3: TGTGCCAGCAGCTTGTCCTGGGGGGGAGGAGAGACCCAGTACTTC.

The chain carries TRBV5-1 and TRBJ2-6; D uncertain. The CDR3 covers 16 residues. Between the trimmed V and J ends, which lost 3 bases and 1 base, there was a span of 11 bases. Looked up from germline, CDR1 is SGHRS and CDR2 is YFSETQ. Written as DNA, the CDR3 is TGCGCCAGCAGCTCGGGTGGTTTTTCTGGGGCCAACGTCCTGACTTTC. This gives the protein CASSSGGFSGANVLTF.

The table lists this clonotype with a few counts. The chain links TRBV10-3 to TRBJ1-1, with unresolved D. V lost 3 bases and J 1 base, leaving 6 bases between the germline ends. This CDR3 contains 13 residues. CDR1 is ENHRY, CDR2 SYGVKD, per germline. The CDR3 reads CAISEGGNTEAFF. DNA of the CDR3: TGTGCCATCAGTGAAGGCGGGAACACTGAAGCTTTCTTT.

This clonotype occurred a few times. The chain couples TRBV20-1 to TRBJ1-2, with unresolved D. Per the germline V gene, CDR1 is DFQATT and CDR2 is SNEGSKA (reference sequence). This CDR3 region has 15 residues. V was clipped by 3 bases and J by 0 bases, with 14 bases between them. The CDR3, as DNA: TGCAGTGCTAGGGACGGTAACGTTGCTAACTATGGCTACACCTTC. Protein: CSARDGNVANYGYTF.

This clonotype was seen at least ten times. The chain is built from TRBV28 and TRBJ2-1; 10 nucleotides match TRBD2. This CDR3 has 17 amino acids. V was pared by 5 bases and J by 9 bases, with 16 bases of the junction left unmatched. Germline assignment: CDR1 MDHEN and CDR2 SYDVKM. DNA for the CDR3: TGTGCCAGCAGTCCCCCGGCTAGCGGGAGTCGAGGGGGTGAGCAGTTCTTC. Protein: CASSPPASGSRGGEQFF.

This clonotype was counted at least ten times. V is TRBV28 and J is TRBJ2-7; 9 bases line up with TRBD2. The J segment lost 2 bases and the V segment lost 9 bases, leaving 20 bases of the junction unmatched. Germline loops: CDR1 MDHEN, CDR2 SYDVKM. The CDR3 loop spans 18 amino acids. The CDR3 DNA reads TGTGCCAGTTCGTTCACGGGTAGAAGGGGCGGGAGGGCCTACGAGCAGTACTTC. Amino acid sequence: CASSFTGRRGGRAYEQYF.

In its sample, this clonotype was seen many times. The CDR3 protein is CASSYSTGSKNIQYF. In DNA form, the CDR3 reads TGTGCCAGCAGTTACTCGACAGGTTCCAAAAACATTCAGTACTTC. The chain couples TRBV6-5 to TRBJ2-4; the D gene is possibly TRBD1 (6 bases). This CDR3 has 15 amino acids. Deletions cut 0 bases from V and 2 bases from J, with 8 bases between. Germline-derived CDR1 and CDR2 are MNHEY and SVGAGI.

This clonotype was detected many times. The chain has TRBV27 and TRBJ2-3; D remains unclear. V was shortened by 5 bases and J by 6 bases, with 12 bases between the two germline ends. In germline, CDR1 is MNHEY, CDR2 SMNVEV (reference sequence). The CDR3 has 13 residues. The CDR3 DNA is TGTGCCAGCAGTCCTGTAGCATGGGATACGCAGTATTTT. Protein product: CASSPVAWDTQYF.

This clonotype was detected a few times. The chain combines TRBV6-1 with TRBJ1-4; a possible D gene is TRBD1 (6 bases). The CDR3 extends over 14 amino acids. Trimming cost V 1 base and J 8 bases, with 11 bases left between them. Germline V CDR1 and CDR2: MNHNS, SASEGT. This chain's CDR3 is CASSEEGGGEKLFF. CDR3 coding DNA: TGTGCCAGCAGTGAAGAAGGGGGAGGCGAAAAACTGTTTTTT.